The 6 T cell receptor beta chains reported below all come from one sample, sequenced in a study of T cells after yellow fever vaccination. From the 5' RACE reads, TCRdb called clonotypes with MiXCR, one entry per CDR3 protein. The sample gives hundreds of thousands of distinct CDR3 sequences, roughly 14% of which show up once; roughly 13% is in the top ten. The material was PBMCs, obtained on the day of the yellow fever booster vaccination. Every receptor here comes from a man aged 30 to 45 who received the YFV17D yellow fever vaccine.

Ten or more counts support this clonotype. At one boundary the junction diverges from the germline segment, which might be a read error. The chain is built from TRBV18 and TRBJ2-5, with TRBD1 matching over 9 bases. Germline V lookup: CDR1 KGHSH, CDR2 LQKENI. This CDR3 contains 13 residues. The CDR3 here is CASSPTGGETQYF. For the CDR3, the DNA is TGCGCCAGCAGCCCGACAGGGGGAGAGACCCAGTACTTC.

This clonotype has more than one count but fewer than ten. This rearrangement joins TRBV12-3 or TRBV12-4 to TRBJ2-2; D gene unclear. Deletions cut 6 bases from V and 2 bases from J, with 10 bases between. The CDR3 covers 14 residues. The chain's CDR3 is CASSYLSNTGELFF. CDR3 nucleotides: TGTGCCAGCAGCTACCTTTCCAACACCGGGGAGCTGTTTTTT.

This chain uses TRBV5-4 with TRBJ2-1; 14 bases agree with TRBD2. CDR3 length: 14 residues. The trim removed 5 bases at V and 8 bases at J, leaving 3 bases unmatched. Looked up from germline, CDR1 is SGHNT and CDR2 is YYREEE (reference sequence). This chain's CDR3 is CASSQTSGRDEQFF. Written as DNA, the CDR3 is TGTGCCAGCAGTCAGACTAGCGGGAGGGATGAGCAGTTCTTC.

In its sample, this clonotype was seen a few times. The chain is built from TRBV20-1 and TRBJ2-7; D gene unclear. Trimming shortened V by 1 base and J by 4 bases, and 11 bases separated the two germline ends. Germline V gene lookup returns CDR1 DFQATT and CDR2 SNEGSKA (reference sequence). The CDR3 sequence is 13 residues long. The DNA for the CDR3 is TGCAGTGCTAGAGCCCCGGTTCTGTACGAGCAGTACTTC. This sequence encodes CSARAPVLYEQYF.

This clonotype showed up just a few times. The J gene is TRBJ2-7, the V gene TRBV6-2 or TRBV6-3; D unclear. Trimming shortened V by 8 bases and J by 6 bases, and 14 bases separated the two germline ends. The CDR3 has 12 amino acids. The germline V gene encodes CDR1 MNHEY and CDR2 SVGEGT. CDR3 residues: CASSGNGFEQYF. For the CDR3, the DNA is TGTGCCAGCTCGGGCAACGGGTTCGAGCAGTACTTC.

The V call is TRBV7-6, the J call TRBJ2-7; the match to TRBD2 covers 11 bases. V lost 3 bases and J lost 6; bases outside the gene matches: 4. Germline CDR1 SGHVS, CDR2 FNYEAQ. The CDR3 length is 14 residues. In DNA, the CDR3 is TGTGCCAGCAGCTTCGTTACTAGCGGGGGCGAGCAGTACTTC. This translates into CASSFVTSGGEQYF.